This T cell receptor beta chain comes out of a study of blood T cells in healthy people across ages. A second PCR, run for 7 to 11 cycles, used a sample-barcoded 5' primer plus a J-beta primer mix. Each sample yielded at least 3 million CDR3-containing paired-end reads. MiXCR, applied by TCRdb to the 5' RACE reads, yields one record per CDR3 protein. In the table there are 1,300,000 or so distinct CDR3 sequences, approximately 63% of which are singletons. Per germline, CDR1 SGHRS and CDR2 YFSETQ. CDR3 length equals 17 residues. V was pared by 3 bases and J by 0 bases, with 13 bases between. This receptor was taken from a man between 18 and 35 years old in good health. Sequenced input: blood. J is TRBJ2-6 and V is TRBV5-1; perhaps TRBD2 as D (7 bases). The CDR3 region is CASSSGGTLSGANVLTF. The CDR3 DNA is TGCGCCAGCAGCTCCGGGGGGACACTCTCTGGGGCCAACGTCCTGACTTTC.